The clone carrying this TCR beta chain came up a few times. Assay: immunoSEQ multiplex PCR; the TCRdb copy retains only in-frame clones and omits some. The sample records almost 85,000 clones, approximately 94% being singletons. Germline V lookup: CDR1 LNHDA, CDR2 SQIVND (reference sequence). CDR3 size: 15 residues. Trimming took off 5 bases at V and 1 base at J, with 14 bases between the two ends. This record belongs to a study of control samples from healthy donors and cancer patients. This chain joins TRBV19 and TRBJ2-5, with D maybe TRBD1 (6 bases). Sequencing was carried out using blood. The TCR originated in a woman in her late teens or twenties in good health. The CDR3 sequence is CASSYTWDTQETQYF. The CDR3, as DNA: TGTGCCAGTAGTTATACTTGGGACACCCAAGAGACCCAGTACTTC. The variable domain in full, completed from reference TRBV19 and TRBJ2-5, reads DGGITQSPKYLFRKEGQNVTLSCEQNLNHDAMYWYRQDPGQGLRLIYYSQIVNDFQKGDIAEGYSVSREKKESFPLTVTSAQKNPTAFYLCASSYTWDTQETQYFGPGTRLLVL.